The TCR beta chain described here comes from a study of tumor-infiltrating lymphocytes in oesophageal squamous cell carcinoma. Notes on this clonotype: The junction and the germline gene differ at one end; a read error may be behind it.

MiXCR was run by TCRdb on the PCR reads, yielding one entry per CDR3 protein. The sample contains 3,400 or so distinct CDR3 sequences, roughly a sixth of which appear only once. Sequenced input: esophageal tumor tissue. The sequence was collected from a male donor with esophageal squamous cell carcinoma.

The CDR3 DNA reads as TGTGCCAGCAGTGTCTCAGGTTCAGATACGCAGTATTTC. As protein: CASSVSGSDTQYF. The J gene is TRBJ2-3, the V gene TRBV6-8; no definite D call. The germline V gene has CDR1 MNHGY and CDR2 SAAAGT. CDR3 length: 13 amino acids.